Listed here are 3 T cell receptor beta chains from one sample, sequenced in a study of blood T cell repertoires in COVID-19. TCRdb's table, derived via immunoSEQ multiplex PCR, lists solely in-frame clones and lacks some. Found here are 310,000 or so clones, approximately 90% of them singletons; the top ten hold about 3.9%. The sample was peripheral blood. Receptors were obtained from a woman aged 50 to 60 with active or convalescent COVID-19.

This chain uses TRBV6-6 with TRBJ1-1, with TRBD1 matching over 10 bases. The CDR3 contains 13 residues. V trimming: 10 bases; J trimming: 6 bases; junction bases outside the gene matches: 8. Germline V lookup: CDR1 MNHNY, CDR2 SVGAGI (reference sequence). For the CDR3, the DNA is TGTGCCACCACCCGACAGGGGGCACCTGAAGCTTTCTTT. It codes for CATTRQGAPEAFF.

The CDR3, as DNA: TGTGCCAGCAGCCGTCGGGCAGGGGGCCCAGATACGCAGTATTTT. Translation: CASSRRAGGPDTQYF. The chain couples TRBV6-5 to TRBJ2-3; 8 nucleotides agree with TRBD1. From germline, CDR1 is MNHEY and CDR2 SVGAGI. V was pared by 6 bases and J by 4 bases, with 9 bases of the junction left unmatched. The CDR3 covers 15 residues.

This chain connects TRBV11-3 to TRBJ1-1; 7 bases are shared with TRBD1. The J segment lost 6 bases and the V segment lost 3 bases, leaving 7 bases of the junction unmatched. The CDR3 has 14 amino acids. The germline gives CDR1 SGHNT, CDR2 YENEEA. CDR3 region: CASSFREGASEAFF. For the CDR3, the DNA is TGTGCCAGCAGCTTCCGTGAGGGGGCCTCTGAAGCTTTCTTT.